Given below is one T cell receptor (beta chain) in context. Its antigen is unknown. General study findings and limits: In terms of TCR gene usage, tumor memory CD4+ T cells clustered together with blood and lymph node memory CD4+ cells, as well as with lymph node naive CD4+ cells. Larger-cohort validation covered only one TCR beta V-J rearrangement. Tumor Treg TCRs overlapped most with tumor naive CD4+ cells.

Semi-nested PCR with Nested Universal Primer A followed constant-region reverse priming of full-length variable regions. Each CDR3 protein gets one entry after TCRdb re-called the 5' RACE reads with MiXCR. In the table there are approximately 60,000 distinct CDR3 sequences, around 21% of which are singletons. The sorted Tregs were CD4+CD25+CD127-/low cells. What was sequenced was tumor-infiltrating Tregs sorted from the breast tumor. The receptor was derived from a female donor with breast cancer.

This CDR3 is CASSAGLTDTQYF. The DNA of the CDR3 is TGTGCCAGCAGCGCCGGCTTAACAGATACGCAGTATTTT. This chain links TRBV9 with TRBJ2-3, with no clear D. The CDR3 sequence is 13 residues long. V lost 3 bases and J 3 bases, leaving 8 bases between the germline ends. In germline, CDR1 is SGDLS, CDR2 YYNGEE.